This T cell receptor (beta chain) was sequenced for a study of T cell responses to AZD1222 COVID-19 vaccine. In its sample, this clone was seen a few times. What it binds is not known. Sequenced by immunoSEQ multiplex PCR; TCRdb stores in-frame clones only, minus some. The sample carries some 40,000 clones, around 80% recorded once. General study points: Targeting of unmutated variant regions was reportedly seen in nearly half of spike-specific TCRs. There were mostly white British donors and more females than males, and clonal diversity was possibly underestimated.

The sample here was peripheral blood, taken 28 days after the second dose of the MenACWY control vaccine. This clonotype originated in an adult who received the MenACWY meningococcal vaccine as a control.

CDR3 residues: CASSQPPRGTQYF. Written as DNA, the CDR3 is TGTGCCAGCAGCCAACCTCCGAGGGGTACGCAGTATTTT. The rearrangement joins TRBV3-1 (or the pseudogene TRBV3-2) to TRBJ2-3, with D possibly being TRBD1 or TRBD2 (5 bases each). The CDR3 spans 13 residues. Germline CDR1 and CDR2: LGHDT and YNNKEL (reference sequence). Trimming took 2 bases from V and 8 from J, leaving 11 bases between them.